This T cell receptor (beta chain) originates from a study of blood T cell repertoires in COVID-19. Between the trimmed V and J ends, which lost 4 bases and 5 bases, there was a span of 8 bases. This CDR3 has 12 residues. Germline CDR1 reads SNHLY; CDR2 reads FYNNEI. Some clones are missing from TCRdb's copy, which holds only in-frame ones; the method was immunoSEQ multiplex PCR. The profile shows approximately 320,000 clones, 89% of them singletons. The sequence came from a woman aged 30 to 39 with COVID-19, enrolled during active disease. V gene TRBV2 combines with J gene TRBJ2-5; D is ambiguous. Material: peripheral blood. CDR3 residues: CASSVARETQYF. The CDR3, as DNA: TGTGCCAGCAGTGTTGCGCGTGAGACCCAGTACTTC.